This paragraph covers one T cell receptor beta chain sequence. Its binding antigen is unknown. No quality values exist for individual bases; no much larger clone is one base distant. Including cysteine and phenylalanine, the CDR3 has 14 amino acids. The kept DNA is CDR3 alone, 42 bases in frame from the first base. At the junction V is shortened by 6 bases and J by 1 base, with 12 bases in between. Via the germline V gene (reference sequence), CDR1 is LNHDA and CDR2 SQIVND. The collaborating institutions used their own protocols to collect whole blood in K2EDTA tubes. For TCRbeta analysis, collaborator samples were shipped as frozen whole blood, as isolated PBMCs, or as DNA extracted from either sample type. The data were taken from a study of blood T cell repertoires in COVID-19 (dated by TCRdb to 2020 to 2022). About the investigation overall: Collaborator samples came from the United States, Italy and Spain and covered acute and convalescent phases of COVID-19. The repertoires were made available in a free public database intended to serve as a resource for research on the immune response to SARS-CoV-2. The dataset comprised deeply sampled blood TCRbeta repertoires from subjects exposed to, actively infected with, or recovered from COVID-19. The material from the prospective study consisted of cDNA or gDNA derived from T cells, B-cell-depleted T cells, or PBMCs. Sample metadata almost always included a de-identified subject ID, COVID-19 status, age in years and sex. HLA class I and class II types, where available, came from metadata supplied by the sample provider rather than from assay-based typing. Samples came from the ongoing ImmuneRACE study (first 160 participants) plus 1,254 subjects from 6 global collaborators. The paper's findings and limits, for the study overall: Clinical and demographic metadata were provided uncurated, with the amount varying by source and participant.

TCRbeta CDR3 regions were amplified from genomic DNA by means of the immunoSEQ Assay, a bias-controlled multiplex PCR. As for the authors' bioinformatics: The number of nucleated cells in each sample was estimated by amplification of reference gene primers within the assay. Sequence reads were collapsed and filtered to measure the absolute abundance of every unique TCRbeta CDR3 rearrangement. For each sample, productive Simpson clonality was calculated as the square root of Simpson's diversity index across productive rearrangements. The source is immuneACCESS, and TCRdb retained only in-frame sequences with V and J called. Part of the clones is not carried over; for the studies checked, unresolved V genes explain less than half of this, and the remainder is unexplained. From that table come the V and J calls and clone size; the DNA was used to work out D and trimming. The sample records about 88,000 clones, 88% of which are singletons. In total, the top ten clones hold over 8.5% of the sample.

This receptor chain uses TRBV19 and TRBJ1-1, with the D gene not clear enough to name. This TCR was recovered from an elderly man with acute or convalescent COVID-19. Sequencing was done on a sample of peripheral blood. The DNA sequence follows: TGTGCCAGTAGGTCCCGGGGAGGGAACACTGAAGCTTTCTTT. It translates as CASRSRGGNTEAFF.